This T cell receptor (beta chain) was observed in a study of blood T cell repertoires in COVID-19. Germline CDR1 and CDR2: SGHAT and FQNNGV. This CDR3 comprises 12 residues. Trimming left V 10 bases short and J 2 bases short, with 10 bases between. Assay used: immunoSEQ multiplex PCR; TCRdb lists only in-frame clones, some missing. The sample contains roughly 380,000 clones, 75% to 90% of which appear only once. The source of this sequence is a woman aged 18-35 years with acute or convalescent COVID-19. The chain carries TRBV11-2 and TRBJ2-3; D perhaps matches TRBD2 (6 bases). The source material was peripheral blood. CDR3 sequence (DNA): TGTGCCACCCGGGACTTCACAGATACGCAGTATTTT. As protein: CATRDFTDTQYF. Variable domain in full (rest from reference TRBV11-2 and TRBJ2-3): EAGVAQSPRYKIIEKRQSVAFWCNPISGHATLYWYQQILGQGPKLLIQFQNNGVVDDSQLPKDRFSAERLKGVDSTLKIQPAKLEDSAVYLCATRDFTDTQYFGPGTRLTVL.